This record covers a single T cell receptor (beta chain). The antigen it recognizes is unknown. No base-level quality is on record; no much larger clone is a single base apart. Participants in the prospective study were enrolled through a virtual design, were aged 18 to 89 years, and lived in 24 United States geographic areas. To assign participants to cohorts, the prospective study relied on clinical history that participants themselves reported in a screening survey and a study questionnaire. For ImmuneRACE Cohort 3, a participant was defined as recovered based on two consecutive negative NP/OP PCR tests, clearance by a healthcare professional, or resolution of symptoms. Each participant in the prospective study had whole blood, serum and a nasopharyngeal or oropharyngeal swab collected by mobile phlebotomists. Additional blood draws and questionnaires over an approximately two-month period could optionally be provided by prospective study participants. Blood samples from the prospective study were shipped frozen or at room temperature prior to DNA extraction.

The immunoSEQ Assay, a bias-controlled multiplex PCR, was used to amplify TCRbeta CDR3 regions from genomic DNA. The original methods were these. The number of nucleated cells in each sample was estimated by amplification of reference gene primers within the assay. Sequence reads were collapsed and filtered to measure the absolute abundance of every unique TCRbeta CDR3 rearrangement. For each sample, productive Simpson clonality was calculated as the square root of Simpson's diversity index across productive rearrangements. Sourced from immuneACCESS, this table was stored by TCRdb with only in-frame sequences that have V and J called. A share of the clones is absent; for the studies checked, an unresolved V gene accounts for under half, and the remainder has no known explanation. V and J calls and clone size are given by that table; D and trimming were obtained from the DNA. Within this sample are about 120,000 clones, with over 80% of them counted one time only. The top ten clonotypes cover under 4% of the sample.

The data were obtained in a study of blood T cell repertoires in COVID-19 (dated by TCRdb to the early 2020s). General notes on the study: Collaborator samples came from the United States, Italy and Spain and covered acute and convalescent phases of COVID-19. The material from the prospective study consisted of cDNA or gDNA derived from T cells, B-cell-depleted T cells, or PBMCs. The dataset comprised deeply sampled blood TCRbeta repertoires from subjects exposed to, actively infected with, or recovered from COVID-19. The repertoires were made available in a free public database intended to serve as a resource for research on the immune response to SARS-CoV-2. The samples were drawn from the first 160 participants of the ongoing ImmuneRACE study and from 950 to 1,500 subjects provided by 6 global collaborators. A de-identified subject ID, COVID-19 status, age in years and sex were almost always included in the sample metadata. Where available, HLA class I and class II types were obtained from metadata supplied by the sample provider rather than from assay-based typing. The research as a whole found: How much clinical and demographic metadata was included differed by source and by participant, and the metadata was provided uncurated.

The CDR3 goes from the cysteine to the phenylalanine over 14 residues. The read is trimmed to its CDR3 DNA, 42 bases read in frame from base 1. Looking up the germline V gene yields CDR1 MDHEN and CDR2 SYDVKM. The V and J ends are trimmed by 7 bases and 1 base, leaving 14 bases between them. The sequence derives from a woman between 25 and 40 years old who had recovered from COVID-19. Material: PBMCs or T cells enriched from blood (not recorded which). Recombination connected TRBV28 to TRBJ2-7; the D gene is perhaps TRBD2, on 6 matching bases. The sequenced DNA: TGTGCCAGCATATCACCGGGAGAGTCCTACGAGCAGTACTTC. It encodes CASISPGESYEQYF.